This entry concerns a single T cell receptor (beta chain). Its antigen is not identified. The sample belongs to a study of cytomegalovirus exposure and HLA in healthy donors. Use of 60 Vbeta and 13 Jbeta primers characterized the PCR. Clones were sequenced by immunoSEQ multiplex PCR, and TCRdb holds only the in-frame ones, with some missing. The sample lists over 150,000 clones, roughly 77% seen once, with more than 3.5% in the top ten. The germline V gene has CDR1 MNHEY and CDR2 SVGAGI. The trim removed 0 bases at V and 5 bases at J, leaving 6 bases unmatched. This CDR3 is built from 15 residues. Those who donated were healthy bone marrow donors. Study outcomes and limitations: HLA allele associations emerged for under 20,000 TCR beta sequences in a later analysis, at 0.05 false discovery rate. A prior analysis recorded that most TCR beta V segments were productive about 87% or about 30% of the time. More clonal expansion characterized HLA-associated TCR beta chains than equally common others in a later analysis.

The receptor comes from a man aged 25 to 40 in good health and CMV-seropositive. The chain combines TRBV6-5 with TRBJ2-7; TRBD1 matches 8 bases. Sequencing was carried out using PBMCs. The CDR3 bases are TGTGCCAGCAGTTACTCGGACAGGGATTTCGACGAGCAGTACTTC. This gives the protein CASSYSDRDFDEQYF.